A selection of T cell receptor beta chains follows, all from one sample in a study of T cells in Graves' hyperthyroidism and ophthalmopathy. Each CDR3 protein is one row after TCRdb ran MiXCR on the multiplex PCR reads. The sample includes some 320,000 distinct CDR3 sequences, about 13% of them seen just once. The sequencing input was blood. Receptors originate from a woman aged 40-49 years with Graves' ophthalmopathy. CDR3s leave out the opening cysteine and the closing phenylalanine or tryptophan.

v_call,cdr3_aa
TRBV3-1,ASSQVSSPPISQQF
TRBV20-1,SARVGTYEQY
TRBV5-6,ASSSRRVFHTEAF
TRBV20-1,SARDPDRKYNEQF
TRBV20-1,SAEGGTNEKLF
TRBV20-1,SARSGGPGVPQH
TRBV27,ASSLTFGRGRLDQPQH
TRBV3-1,ASSHRDTIGAQY
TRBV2,ASEGTENTDTQY
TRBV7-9,ASSPGSEAF
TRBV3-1,ASSQGATPHYGYT
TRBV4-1,ASSHSGTGGHQPQH
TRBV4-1,ASTPNFGGNTIY
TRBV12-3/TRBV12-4,ASSFRGAPHNEQF
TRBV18,ASSPSQHSYEQY
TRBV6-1,ATILTANTEAF
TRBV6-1,ASSEGAHTGELF
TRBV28,ASSRPEYTGELF
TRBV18,ASSPLGKETQY
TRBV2,ASREDRTVYEQY
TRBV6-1,ASRAGNEQF
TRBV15,ATSGSGFLAKNIQY
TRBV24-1,ATFDSPLH
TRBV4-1,ASSPGRQVGSYT
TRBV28,ASSLTLAGAGPH
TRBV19,ASSIQDDYGYT
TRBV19,ASSPGTGWPGELF
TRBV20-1,SARANGRKRSYEQY
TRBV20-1,SASWTTQETQY
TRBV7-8,ASSLAGQPNTQY
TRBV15,ATSTRWGEETQY
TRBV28,ASSYRATNTGELF
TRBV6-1,ASSEDRTSGGWEQY
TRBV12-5,ASGLGSTEQY
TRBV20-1,SAWEGGAAKNIQY
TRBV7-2,ASSLAGTGTYEQY
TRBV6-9,ASSYNGGEF